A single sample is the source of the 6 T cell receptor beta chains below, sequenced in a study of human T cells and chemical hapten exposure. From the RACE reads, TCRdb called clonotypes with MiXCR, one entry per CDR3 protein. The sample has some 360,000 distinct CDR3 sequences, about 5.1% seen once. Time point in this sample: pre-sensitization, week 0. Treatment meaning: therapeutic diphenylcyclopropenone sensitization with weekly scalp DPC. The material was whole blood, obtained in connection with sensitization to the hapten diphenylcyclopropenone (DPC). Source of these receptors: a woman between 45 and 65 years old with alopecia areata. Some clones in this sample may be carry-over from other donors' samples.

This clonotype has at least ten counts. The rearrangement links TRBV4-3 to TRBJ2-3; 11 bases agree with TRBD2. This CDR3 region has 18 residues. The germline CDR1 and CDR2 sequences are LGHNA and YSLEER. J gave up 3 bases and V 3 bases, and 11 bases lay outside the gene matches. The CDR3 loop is CASSQGLAVYRGTDTQYF. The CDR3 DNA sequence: TGCGCCAGCAGCCAGGGACTAGCGGTATACAGGGGGACAGATACGCAGTATTTT.

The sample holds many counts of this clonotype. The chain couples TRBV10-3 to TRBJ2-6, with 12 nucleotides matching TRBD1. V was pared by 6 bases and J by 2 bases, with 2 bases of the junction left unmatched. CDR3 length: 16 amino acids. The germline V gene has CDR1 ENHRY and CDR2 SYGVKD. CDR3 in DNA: TGTGCCATCAGGGGGACAGGGGGCACTGGGGCCAACGTCCTGACTTTC. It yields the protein CAIRGTGGTGANVLTF.

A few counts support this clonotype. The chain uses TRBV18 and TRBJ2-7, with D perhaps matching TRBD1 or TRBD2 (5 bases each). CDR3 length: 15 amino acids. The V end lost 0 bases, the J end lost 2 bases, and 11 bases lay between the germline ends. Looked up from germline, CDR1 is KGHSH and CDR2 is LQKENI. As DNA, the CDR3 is TGTGCCAGCTCACCACCGGTGGGGGACCCCTACGAGCAGTACTTC. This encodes CASSPPVGDPYEQYF.

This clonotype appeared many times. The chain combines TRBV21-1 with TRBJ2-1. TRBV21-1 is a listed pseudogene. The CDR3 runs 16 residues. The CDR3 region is CASSKGGEGLDNEQFF. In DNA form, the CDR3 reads TGTGCCAGCAGCAAAGGTGGAGAAGGATTAGACAATGAGCAGTTCTTC.

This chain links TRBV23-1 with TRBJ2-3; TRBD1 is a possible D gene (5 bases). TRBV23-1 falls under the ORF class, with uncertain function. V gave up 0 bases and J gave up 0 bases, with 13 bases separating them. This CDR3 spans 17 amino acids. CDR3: CASSQSGWGRSTDTQYF. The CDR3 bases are TGCGCCAGCAGTCAATCTGGCTGGGGCAGGAGCACAGATACGCAGTATTTT.

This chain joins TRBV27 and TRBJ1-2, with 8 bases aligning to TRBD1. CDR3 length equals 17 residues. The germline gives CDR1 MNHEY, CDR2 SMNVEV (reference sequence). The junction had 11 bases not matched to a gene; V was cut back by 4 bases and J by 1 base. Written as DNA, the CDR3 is TGTGCCAGCAGTTCCCGACAGGGGAGGCGGCTTAACTATGGCTACACCTTC. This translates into CASSSRQGRRLNYGYTF.